This TCR beta chain was found in a study of T cell repertoires in cytomegalovirus infection. TCRdb passed the reads through MiXCR, listing each CDR3 protein once. The sample lists 400,000 or so distinct CDR3 sequences, roughly a third occurring once. Trimming pared 6 bases from V and 7 bases from J, leaving 12 bases between. The CDR3 has 12 amino acids. Germline loops: CDR1 MNHNY, CDR2 SVGAGI (reference sequence). The gene calls are TRBV6-6 and TRBJ2-5; D is uncertain. This TCR was recovered from a human donor in good health (CMV status not recorded). Some clones in this sample may be carry-over from other donors' samples. The specimen was PBMCs. CDR3 nucleotide sequence: TGTGCCAGCAGCGCCACATTAGGGACCCAGTACTTC. It encodes CASSATLGTQYF.